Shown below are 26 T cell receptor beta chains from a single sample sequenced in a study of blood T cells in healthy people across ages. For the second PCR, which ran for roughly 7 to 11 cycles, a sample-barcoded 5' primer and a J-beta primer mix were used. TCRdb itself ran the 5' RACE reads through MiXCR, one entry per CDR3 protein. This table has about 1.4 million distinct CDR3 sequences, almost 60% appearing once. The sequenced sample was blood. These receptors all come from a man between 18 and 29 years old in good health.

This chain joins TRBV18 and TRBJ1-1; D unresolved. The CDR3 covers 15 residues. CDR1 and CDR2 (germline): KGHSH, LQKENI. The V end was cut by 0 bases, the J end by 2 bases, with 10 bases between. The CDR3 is CASSPPFGQNTEAFF. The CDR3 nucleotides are TGTGCCAGCTCACCACCATTCGGGCAAAACACTGAAGCTTTCTTT.

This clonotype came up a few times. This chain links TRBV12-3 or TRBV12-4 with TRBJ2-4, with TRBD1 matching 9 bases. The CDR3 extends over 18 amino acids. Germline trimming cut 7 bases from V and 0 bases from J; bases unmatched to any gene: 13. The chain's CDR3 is CASTYGDRALVAKNIQYF. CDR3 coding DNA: TGTGCCAGCACCTACGGGGACAGGGCCCTCGTAGCCAAAAACATTCAGTACTTC.

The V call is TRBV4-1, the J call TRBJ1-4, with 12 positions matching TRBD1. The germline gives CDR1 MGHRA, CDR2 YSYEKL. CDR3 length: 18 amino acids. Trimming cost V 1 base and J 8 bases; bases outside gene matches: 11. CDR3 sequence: CASSQGGTGGAENEKLFF. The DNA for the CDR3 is TGCGCCAGCAGCCAAGGGGGGACAGGGGGCGCGGAGAACGAAAAACTGTTTTTT.

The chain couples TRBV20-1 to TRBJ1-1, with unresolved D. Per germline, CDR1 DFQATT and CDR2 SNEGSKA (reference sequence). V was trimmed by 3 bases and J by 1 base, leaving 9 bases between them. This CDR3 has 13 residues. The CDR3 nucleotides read TGCAGTGCTAGTAAACAGCAGAACACTGAAGCTTTCTTT. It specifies CSASKQQNTEAFF.

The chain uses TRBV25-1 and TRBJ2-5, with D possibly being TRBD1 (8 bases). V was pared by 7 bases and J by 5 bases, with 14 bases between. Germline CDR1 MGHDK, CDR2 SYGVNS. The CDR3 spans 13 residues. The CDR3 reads CASIGQGGETQYF. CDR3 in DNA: TGTGCCAGCATTGGACAGGGAGGGGAGACCCAGTACTTC.

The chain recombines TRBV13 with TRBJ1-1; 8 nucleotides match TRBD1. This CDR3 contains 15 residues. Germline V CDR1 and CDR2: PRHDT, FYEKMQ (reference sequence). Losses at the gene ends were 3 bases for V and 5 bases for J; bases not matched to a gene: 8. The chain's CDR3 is CASSLFTGGGTEAFF. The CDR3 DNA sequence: TGTGCCAGCAGCTTGTTTACAGGGGGAGGGACTGAAGCTTTCTTT.

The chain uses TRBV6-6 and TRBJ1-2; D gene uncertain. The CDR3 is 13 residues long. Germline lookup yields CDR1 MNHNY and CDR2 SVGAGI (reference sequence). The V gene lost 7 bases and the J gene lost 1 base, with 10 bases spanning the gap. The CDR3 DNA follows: TGTGCCAGCATGAACCGAATTAACTATGGCTACACCTTC. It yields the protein CASMNRINYGYTF.

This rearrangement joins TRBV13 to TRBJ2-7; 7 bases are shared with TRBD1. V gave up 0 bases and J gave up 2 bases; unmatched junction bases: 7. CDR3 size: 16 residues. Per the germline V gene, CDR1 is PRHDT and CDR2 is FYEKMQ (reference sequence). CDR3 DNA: TGTGCCAGCAGCTTAGGGGGACAGTCCTTGGCCTACGAGCAGTACTTC. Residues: CASSLGGQSLAYEQYF.

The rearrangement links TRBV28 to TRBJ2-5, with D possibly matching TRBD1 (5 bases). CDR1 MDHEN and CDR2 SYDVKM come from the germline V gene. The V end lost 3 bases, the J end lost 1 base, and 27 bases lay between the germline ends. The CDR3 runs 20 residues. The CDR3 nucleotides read TGTGCCAGCAGTTTTAAGGACCGGACACTCCTCGGCGTGCCCCAAGAGACCCAGTACTTC. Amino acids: CASSFKDRTLLGVPQETQYF.

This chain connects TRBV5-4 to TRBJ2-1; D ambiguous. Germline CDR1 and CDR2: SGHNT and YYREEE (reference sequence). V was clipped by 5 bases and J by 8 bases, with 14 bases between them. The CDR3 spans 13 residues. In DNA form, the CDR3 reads TGTGCCAGCAGAACCGGGCTAAACGATGAGCAGTTCTTC. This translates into CASRTGLNDEQFF.

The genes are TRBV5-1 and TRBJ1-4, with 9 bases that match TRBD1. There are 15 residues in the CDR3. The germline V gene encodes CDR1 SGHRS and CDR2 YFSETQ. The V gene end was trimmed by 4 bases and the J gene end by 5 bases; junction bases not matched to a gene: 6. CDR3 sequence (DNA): TGCGCCAGCAGCGGACCCGGGACAGGGAATGAAAAACTGTTTTTT. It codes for CASSGPGTGNEKLFF.

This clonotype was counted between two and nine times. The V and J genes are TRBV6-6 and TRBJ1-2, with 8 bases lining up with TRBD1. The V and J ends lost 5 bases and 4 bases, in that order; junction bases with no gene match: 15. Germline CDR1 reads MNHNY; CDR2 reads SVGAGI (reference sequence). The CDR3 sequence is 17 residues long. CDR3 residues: CASSPYYTVGTGYGYTF. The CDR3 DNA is TGTGCCAGCAGTCCTTACTATACCGTCGGGACAGGCTATGGCTACACCTTC.

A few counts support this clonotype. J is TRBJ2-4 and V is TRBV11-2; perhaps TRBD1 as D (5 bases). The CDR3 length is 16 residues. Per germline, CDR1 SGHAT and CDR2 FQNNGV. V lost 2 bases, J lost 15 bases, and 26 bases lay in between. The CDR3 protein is CASSLRLGQPLNRRYF. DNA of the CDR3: TGTGCCAGCAGCTTACGGCTTGGGCAGCCACTCAACAGGCGGTACTTC. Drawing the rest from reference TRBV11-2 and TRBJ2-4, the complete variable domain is EAGVAQSPRYKIIEKRQSVAFWCNPISGHATLYWYQQILGQGPKLLIQFQNNGVVDDSQLPKDRFSAERLKGVDSTLKIQPAKLEDSAVYLCASSLRLGQPLNRRYFGAGTRLSVL.

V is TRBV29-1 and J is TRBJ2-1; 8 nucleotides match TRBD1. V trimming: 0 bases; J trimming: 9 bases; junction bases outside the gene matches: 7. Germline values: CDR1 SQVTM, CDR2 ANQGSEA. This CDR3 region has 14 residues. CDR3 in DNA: TGCAGCGTTGAAGATATCGGACAGGGATCTGAGCAGTTCTTC. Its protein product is CSVEDIGQGSEQFF.

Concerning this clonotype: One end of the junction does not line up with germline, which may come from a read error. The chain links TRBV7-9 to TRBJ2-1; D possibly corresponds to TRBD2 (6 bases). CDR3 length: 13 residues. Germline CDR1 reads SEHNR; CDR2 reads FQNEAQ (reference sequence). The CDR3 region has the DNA TGTGCCATCAGCCCCCTTGGAGGGAATGAGCAGTTCTTC. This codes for CAISPLGGNEQFF.

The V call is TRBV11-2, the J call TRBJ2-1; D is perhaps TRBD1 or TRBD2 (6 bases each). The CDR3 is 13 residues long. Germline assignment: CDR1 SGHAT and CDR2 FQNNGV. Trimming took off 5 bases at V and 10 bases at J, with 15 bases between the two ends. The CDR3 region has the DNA TGTGCCAGCAGCCATTCGGGGGCTGAGGAGCAGTTCTTC. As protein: CASSHSGAEEQFF.

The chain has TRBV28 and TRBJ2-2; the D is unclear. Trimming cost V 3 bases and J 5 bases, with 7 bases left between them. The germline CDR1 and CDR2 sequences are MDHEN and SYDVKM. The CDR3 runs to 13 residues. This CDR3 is CASSFMGTGELFF. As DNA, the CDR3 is TGTGCCAGCAGTTTTATGGGGACCGGGGAGCTGTTTTTT.

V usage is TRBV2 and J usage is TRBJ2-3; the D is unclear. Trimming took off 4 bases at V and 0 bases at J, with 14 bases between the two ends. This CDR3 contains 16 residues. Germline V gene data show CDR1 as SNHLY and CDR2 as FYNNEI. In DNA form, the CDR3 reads TGTGCCAGCAGTGTTACGCGACAATCTAGCACAGATACGCAGTATTTT. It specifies CASSVTRQSSTDTQYF.

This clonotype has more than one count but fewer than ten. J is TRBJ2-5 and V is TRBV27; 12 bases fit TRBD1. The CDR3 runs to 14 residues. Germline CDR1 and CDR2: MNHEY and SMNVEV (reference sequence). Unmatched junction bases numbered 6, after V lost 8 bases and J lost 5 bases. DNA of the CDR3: TGTGCCAGCGGGGGGACAGGGGGCCTGGAGACCCAGTACTTC. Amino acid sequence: CASGGTGGLETQYF.

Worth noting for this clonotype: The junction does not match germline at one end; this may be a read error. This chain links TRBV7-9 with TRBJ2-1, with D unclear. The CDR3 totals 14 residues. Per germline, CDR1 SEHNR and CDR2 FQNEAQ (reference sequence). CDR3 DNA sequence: TGTGCCGGCAGCTTACGGGCCTCTGATAGTGAGCAGTTCTTC. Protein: CAGSLRASDSEQFF.

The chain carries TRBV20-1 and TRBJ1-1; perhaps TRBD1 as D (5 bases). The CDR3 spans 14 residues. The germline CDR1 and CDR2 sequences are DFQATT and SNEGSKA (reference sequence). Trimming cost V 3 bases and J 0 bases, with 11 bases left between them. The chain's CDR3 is CSARGGLMNTEAFF. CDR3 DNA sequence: TGCAGTGCTAGGGGGGGACTGATGAACACTGAAGCTTTCTTT.

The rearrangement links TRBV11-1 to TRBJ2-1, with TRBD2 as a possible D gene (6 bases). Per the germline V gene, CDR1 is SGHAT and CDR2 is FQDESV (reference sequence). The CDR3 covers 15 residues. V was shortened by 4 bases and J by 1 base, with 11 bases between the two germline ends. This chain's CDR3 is CASSSGTPSYNEQFF. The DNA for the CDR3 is TGTGCCAGCAGCTCCGGGACTCCTTCCTACAATGAGCAGTTCTTC.

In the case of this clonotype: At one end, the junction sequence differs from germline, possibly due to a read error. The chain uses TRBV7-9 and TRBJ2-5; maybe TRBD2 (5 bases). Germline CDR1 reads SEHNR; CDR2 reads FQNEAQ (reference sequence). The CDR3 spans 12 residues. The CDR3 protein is CASGLEGWTQYF. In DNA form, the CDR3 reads TGTGCCAGCGGCTTAGAGGGCTGGACCCAGTACTTC.

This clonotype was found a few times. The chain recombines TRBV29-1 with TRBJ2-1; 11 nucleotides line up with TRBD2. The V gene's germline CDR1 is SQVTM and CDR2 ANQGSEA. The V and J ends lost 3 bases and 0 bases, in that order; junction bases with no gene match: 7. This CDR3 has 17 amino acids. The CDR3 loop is CSVEGLAEESSYNEQFF. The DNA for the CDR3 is TGCAGCGTTGAGGGACTAGCGGAGGAAAGCTCCTACAATGAGCAGTTCTTC.

The CDR3 region is CASSEGWGGTEAFF. The CDR3 bases are TGTGCCAGCAGTGAAGGGTGGGGGGGCACTGAAGCTTTCTTT. V gene TRBV25-1 combines with J gene TRBJ1-1; D perhaps matches TRBD1 (5 bases). This CDR3 spans 14 amino acids. Per the germline V gene, CDR1 is MGHDK and CDR2 is SYGVNS. The V end was cut by 2 bases, the J end by 4 bases, with 11 bases between.

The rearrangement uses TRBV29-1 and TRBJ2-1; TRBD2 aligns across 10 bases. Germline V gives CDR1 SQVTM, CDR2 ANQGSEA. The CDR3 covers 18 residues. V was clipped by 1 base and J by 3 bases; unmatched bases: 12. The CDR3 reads CSVEGVLAGETYYNEQFF. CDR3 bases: TGCAGCGTTGAAGGGGTCCTAGCGGGGGAGACCTACTACAATGAGCAGTTCTTC.